One sample yielded the 19 T cell receptor beta chains listed below, sequenced in a study of OX40 agonist ivuxolimab in advanced cancers. The receptor library was made with the immunoSEQ multiplex PCR assay. TCRdb holds this immuneACCESS table with in-frame rearrangements only. Some clones are missing; in checked studies, unresolved V genes explain under half, and the rest has no known cause. This sample lists roughly 26,000 clones; around 85% were detected once. The ten largest clonotypes hold 34% of the sample. The material sequenced was CD4+ or CD8+ T cells sorted from blood, taken in a trial of the OX40 agonist ivuxolimab. These receptors all come from an adult with an advanced solid tumor such as melanoma, head and neck, liver or kidney cancer.

The V call is TRBV7-9, the J call TRBJ2-1, with D maybe TRBD2 (5 bases). CDR1 and CDR2 from the germline V gene are SEHNR and FQNEAQ (reference sequence). V was clipped by 4 bases and J by 5 bases, with 15 bases between them. The CDR3 has 15 amino acids. The CDR3 bases are TGTGCCAGCAGCTCCGGAGGTAGCGAGCACAATGAGCAGTTCTTC. Residues: CASSSGGSEHNEQFF.

V gene TRBV28 combines with J gene TRBJ2-1; tentative D call: TRBD1 (6 bases). Germline V gene lookup returns CDR1 MDHEN and CDR2 SYDVKM. The CDR3 runs to 13 residues. With 2 bases removed from V and 6 bases from J, the gap between germline ends came to 8 bases. The CDR3 is CASSLEGVNEQFF. CDR3 DNA: TGTGCCAGCAGTTTAGAGGGGGTCAATGAGCAGTTCTTC.

The chain carries TRBV25-1 and TRBJ2-1, with a tentative D call TRBD2 (5 bases). V was cut by 8 bases and J by 10 bases, with 9 bases left in between. This CDR3 comprises 10 residues. The V gene's germline CDR1 is MGHDK and CDR2 SYGVNS. CDR3 in amino acids: CASGLEEQFF. The CDR3 bases are TGTGCCAGCGGACTGGAGGAGCAGTTCTTC.

V usage is TRBV10-3 and J usage is TRBJ2-2; the match to TRBD2 covers 10 bases. This CDR3 spans 13 amino acids. V was clipped by 9 bases and J by 4 bases; unmatched bases: 2. Germline CDR1 and CDR2: ENHRY and SYGVKD. DNA for the CDR3: TGTGCCATACTAGCGGGGATCACCGGGGAGCTGTTTTTT. Protein sequence: CAILAGITGELFF.

Only one count was recorded for this clone. This chain joins TRBV6-6 and TRBJ2-4, with TRBD1 as a possible D gene (6 bases). The CDR3 is made up of 15 amino acids. Trimming shortened V by 2 bases and J by 9 bases, and 17 bases separated the two germline ends. Germline lookup yields CDR1 MNHNY and CDR2 SVGAGI (reference sequence). CDR3 protein: CASSYMVGGDPIQYF. For the CDR3, the DNA is TGTGCCAGCAGTTACATGGTTGGGGGCGATCCCATTCAGTACTTC.

This rearrangement joins TRBV7-2 to TRBJ2-7; 9 nucleotides agree with TRBD2. V lost 6 bases, J lost 1 base, and 7 bases stayed unmatched. The germline gives CDR1 SGHTA, CDR2 FQGNSA. CDR3 length equals 15 residues. The CDR3 reads CASSSTSGFSYEQYF. Written as DNA, the CDR3 is TGTGCCAGCAGTTCTACTAGCGGGTTTTCCTACGAGCAGTACTTC.

The chain has TRBV28 and TRBJ2-1, with 8 nucleotides matching TRBD2. Germline V lookup: CDR1 MDHEN, CDR2 SYDVKM. This CDR3 comprises 14 residues. With V trimmed by 6 bases and J by 2 bases, 3 bases remained unmatched. The CDR3 here is CASRREGPYNEQFF. The DNA for the CDR3 is TGTGCCAGCAGACGGGAGGGCCCCTACAATGAGCAGTTCTTC.

This chain uses TRBV27 with TRBJ2-3; D tentatively fits TRBD1 or TRBD2 (5 bases each). V was trimmed by 8 bases and J by 4 bases, leaving 13 bases between them. The germline V gene encodes CDR1 MNHEY and CDR2 SMNVEV (reference sequence). This CDR3 is built from 13 residues. CDR3 residues: CASSGLLSDTQYF. The CDR3 DNA reads TGTGCCAGCTCGGGGCTCCTGTCAGATACGCAGTATTTT.

The CDR3 here is CASSQEVQGGNQETQYF. The CDR3 nucleotides read TGTGCCAGCAGCCAAGAGGTCCAGGGGGGGAACCAAGAGACCCAGTACTTC. V and J are TRBV4-2 and TRBJ2-5; D might be TRBD1 or TRBD2, each matching 7 bases. This CDR3 contains 17 residues. In germline, CDR1 is LGHNA, CDR2 YNFKEQ. The V end was cut by 0 bases, the J end by 0 bases, with 14 bases between.

The J gene is TRBJ2-7, the V gene TRBV20-1, with D unclear. Trimming cost V 3 bases and J 3 bases, with 6 bases left between them. CDR3 length equals 11 residues. Germline CDR1 reads DFQATT; CDR2 reads SNEGSKA (reference sequence). DNA for the CDR3: TGCAGTGCTAGCGTAAGCTACGAGCAGTACTTC. It encodes CSASVSYEQYF.

There are a few counts of this clone. V is TRBV5-4 and J is TRBJ1-3; the D is unclear. V was clipped by 2 bases and J by 0 bases, with 15 bases between them. Germline V lookup: CDR1 SGHNT, CDR2 YYREEE (reference sequence). The CDR3 is 17 residues long. CDR3 protein: CASSLGADDRSGNTIYF. The CDR3 bases are TGTGCCAGCAGCTTAGGTGCAGATGACCGCTCTGGAAACACCATATATTTT.

This chain uses TRBV11-2 with TRBJ1-2, with 10 bases matching TRBD1. The CDR3 spans 16 residues. The germline V gene has CDR1 SGHAT and CDR2 FQNNGV. Losses at the gene ends were 7 bases for V and 5 bases for J; bases not matched to a gene: 13. CDR3 sequence reads: CASTPLTPGQGYGYTF. For the CDR3, the DNA is TGTGCCAGCACACCTTTAACTCCGGGACAGGGGTATGGCTACACCTTC.

Only a few counts were recorded for this clone. V gene TRBV21-1 combines with J gene TRBJ2-3. TRBV21-1 is a known pseudogene. There are 18 residues in the CDR3. As DNA, the CDR3 is TGTGCCAGCAGCAAAGCAGGCCGAATGGACGGGAGCACAGATACGCAGTATTTT. Protein: CASSKAGRMDGSTDTQYF.

The V call is TRBV14, the J call TRBJ1-6; D ambiguous. This CDR3 comprises 15 residues. Germline-derived CDR1 and CDR2 are SGHDN and FVKESK. V was trimmed by 0 bases and J by 3 bases, leaving 6 bases between them. The CDR3 coding sequence is TGTGCCAGCAGCCAAGACACCTACTATAATTCACCCCTCCACTTT. Protein sequence: CASSQDTYYNSPLHF. The full variable domain, completed using reference TRBV14 and TRBJ1-6, is EAGVTQFPSHSVIEKGQTVTLRCDPISGHDNLYWYRRVMGKEIKFLLHFVKESKQDESGMPNNRFLAERTGGTYSTLKVQPAELEDSGVYFCASSQDTYYNSPLHFGNGTRLTVT.

The gene calls are TRBV7-9 and TRBJ1-1; D gene ambiguous. V was pared by 3 bases and J by 1 base, with 15 bases between. Germline V lookup: CDR1 SEHNR, CDR2 FQNEAQ (reference sequence). CDR3 length: 16 amino acids. The CDR3 loop is CASSLRAGARNTEAFF. CDR3 nucleotide sequence: TGTGCCAGCAGCTTGCGGGCAGGCGCTAGGAACACTGAAGCTTTCTTT.

The genes are TRBV7-6 and TRBJ2-2; 11 positions agree with TRBD1. CDR1 and CDR2 (germline): SGHVS, FNYEAQ. Trimming at V came to 3 bases and at J to 4 bases, leaving 1 base not matched to a gene. This CDR3 has 15 residues. CDR3 sequence reads: CASSLDRGPTGELFF. CDR3 nucleotides: TGTGCCAGCAGCTTGGACAGGGGGCCCACCGGGGAGCTGTTTTTT. Looking up the rest from reference TRBV7-6 and TRBJ2-2 gives the full variable domain: GAGVSQSPRYKVTKRGQDVALRCDPISGHVSLYWYRQALGQGPEFLTYFNYEAQQDKSGLPNDRFSAERPEGSISTLTIQRTEQRDSAMYRCASSLDRGPTGELFFGEGSRLTVL.

V is TRBV7-2 and J is TRBJ1-6; D is ambiguous. V lost 5 bases, J lost 10 bases, and 9 bases lay in between. The CDR3 covers 12 residues. Germline V gene data show CDR1 as SGHTA and CDR2 as FQGNSA. CDR3 DNA: TGTGCCAGCAGCCGGGTGGGGTCACCCCTCCACTTT. Amino acids: CASSRVGSPLHF.

The chain has TRBV7-9 and TRBJ1-2; 7 bases are a match to TRBD1. In germline, CDR1 is SEHNR, CDR2 FQNEAQ (reference sequence). The J segment lost 6 bases and the V segment lost 5 bases, leaving 12 bases of the junction unmatched. The CDR3 loop spans 15 amino acids. The CDR3 is CASSGRQGKGDGYTF. The CDR3, as DNA: TGTGCCAGCAGCGGAAGACAGGGAAAAGGTGATGGCTACACCTTC.

This clone was recorded only once. The chain employs TRBV7-6 and TRBJ2-7; 8 bases match TRBD1. Germline V gives CDR1 SGHVS, CDR2 FNYEAQ. V shed 4 bases and J 0 bases; nucleotides not matched to a gene: 2. The CDR3 is 14 amino acids. The CDR3 DNA reads TGTGCCAGCAGCTCAGGACAGGGCTCCTACGAGCAGTACTTC. Protein product: CASSSGQGSYEQYF.